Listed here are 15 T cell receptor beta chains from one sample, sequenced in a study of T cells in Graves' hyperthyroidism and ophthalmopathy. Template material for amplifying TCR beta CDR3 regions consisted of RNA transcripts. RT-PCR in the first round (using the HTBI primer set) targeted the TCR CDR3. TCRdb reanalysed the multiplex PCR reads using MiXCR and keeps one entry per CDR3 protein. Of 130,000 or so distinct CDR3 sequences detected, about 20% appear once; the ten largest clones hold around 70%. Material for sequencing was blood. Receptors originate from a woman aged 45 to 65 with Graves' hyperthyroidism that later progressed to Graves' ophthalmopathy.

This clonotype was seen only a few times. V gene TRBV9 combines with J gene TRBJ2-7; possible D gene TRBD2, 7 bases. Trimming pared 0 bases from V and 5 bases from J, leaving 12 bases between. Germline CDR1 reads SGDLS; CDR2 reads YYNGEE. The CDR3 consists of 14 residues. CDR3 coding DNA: TGTGCCAGCAGCGTAGAGGGGGGGCCCCACGAGCAGTACTTC. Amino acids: CASSVEGGPHEQYF.

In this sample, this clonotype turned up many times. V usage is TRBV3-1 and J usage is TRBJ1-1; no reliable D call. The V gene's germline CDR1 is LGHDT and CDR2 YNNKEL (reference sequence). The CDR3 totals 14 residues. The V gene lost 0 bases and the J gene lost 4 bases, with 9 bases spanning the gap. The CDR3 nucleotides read TGTGCCAGCAGCCAAGAAGTTCGGGGCACTGAAGCTTTCTTT. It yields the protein CASSQEVRGTEAFF.

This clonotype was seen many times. The CDR3 region has the DNA TGTGCCATCAGCCGTCGAAGCGGGAGGTACAATGAGCAGTTCTTC. Amino acid sequence: CAISRRSGRYNEQFF. The rearrangement links TRBV10-3 to TRBJ2-1, with 9 bases matching TRBD2. With 6 bases clipped from V and 4 bases from J, the junction kept 7 bases outside the gene matches. The CDR3 length is 15 residues. Germline V CDR1 and CDR2: ENHRY, SYGVKD.

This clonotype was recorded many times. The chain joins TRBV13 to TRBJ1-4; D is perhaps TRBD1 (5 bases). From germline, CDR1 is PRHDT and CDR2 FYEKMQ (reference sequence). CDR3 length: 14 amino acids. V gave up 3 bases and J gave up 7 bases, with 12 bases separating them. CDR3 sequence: CASSLSPRAEKLFF. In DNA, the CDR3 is TGTGCCAGCAGCTTGAGTCCCAGGGCTGAAAAACTGTTTTTT.

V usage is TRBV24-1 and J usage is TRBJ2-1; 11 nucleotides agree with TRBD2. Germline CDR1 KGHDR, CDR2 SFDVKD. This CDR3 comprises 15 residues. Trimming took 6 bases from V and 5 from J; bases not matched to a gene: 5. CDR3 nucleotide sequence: TGTGCCACCAGTAGTGTGACTAGCGGGAACAATGAGCAGTTCTTC. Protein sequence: CATSSVTSGNNEQFF.

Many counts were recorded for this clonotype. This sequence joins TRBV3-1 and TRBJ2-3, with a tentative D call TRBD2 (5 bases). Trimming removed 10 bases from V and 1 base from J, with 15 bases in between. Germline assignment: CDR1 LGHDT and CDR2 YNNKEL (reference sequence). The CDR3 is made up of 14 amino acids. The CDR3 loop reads CATSSGRGTDTQYF. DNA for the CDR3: TGTGCCACCTCAAGCGGCCGGGGCACAGATACGCAGTATTTT.

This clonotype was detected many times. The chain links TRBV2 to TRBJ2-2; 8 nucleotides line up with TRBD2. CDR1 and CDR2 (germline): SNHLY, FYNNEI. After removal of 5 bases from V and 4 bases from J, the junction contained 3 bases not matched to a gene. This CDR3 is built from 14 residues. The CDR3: CASSSGTSTGELFF. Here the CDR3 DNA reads TGTGCCAGCAGTTCCGGGACTAGCACCGGGGAGCTGTTTTTT.

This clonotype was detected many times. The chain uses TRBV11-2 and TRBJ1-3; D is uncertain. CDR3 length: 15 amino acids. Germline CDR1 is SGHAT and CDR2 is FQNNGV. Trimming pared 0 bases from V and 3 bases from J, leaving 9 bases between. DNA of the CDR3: TGTGCCAGCAGCTTAGAGACGACGGTTGGAAACACCATATATTTT. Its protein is CASSLETTVGNTIYF.

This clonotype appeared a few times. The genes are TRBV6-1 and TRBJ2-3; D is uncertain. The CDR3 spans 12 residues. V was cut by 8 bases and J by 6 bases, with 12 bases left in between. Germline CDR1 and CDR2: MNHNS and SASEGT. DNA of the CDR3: TGTGCCAGCCAACTCAACGATGATACGCAGTATTTT. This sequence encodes CASQLNDDTQYF.

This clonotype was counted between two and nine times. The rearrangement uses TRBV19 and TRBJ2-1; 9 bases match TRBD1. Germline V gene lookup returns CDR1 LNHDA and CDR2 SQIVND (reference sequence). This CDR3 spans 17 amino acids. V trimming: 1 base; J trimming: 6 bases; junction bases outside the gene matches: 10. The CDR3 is CASSIGGQGRGSNEQFF. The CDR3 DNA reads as TGTGCCAGTAGTATAGGCGGACAGGGGCGAGGAAGCAATGAGCAGTTCTTC.

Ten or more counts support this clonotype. The CDR3 sequence is CASSPDRSNQPQHF. The CDR3 DNA follows: TGTGCCAGCAGTCCGGACAGAAGCAATCAGCCCCAGCATTTT. The chain joins TRBV7-9 to TRBJ1-5; D may be TRBD1 (6 bases). CDR3 length equals 14 residues. V was cut by 6 bases and J by 1 base, with 10 bases left in between. CDR1 SEHNR and CDR2 FQNEAQ come from the germline V gene (reference sequence).

Here the CDR3 reads CASSIDPGKGTEAFF. The CDR3 DNA sequence: TGTGCCAGTAGTATAGATCCGGGGAAGGGCACTGAAGCTTTCTTT. The chain joins TRBV19 to TRBJ1-1; D is unclear. This CDR3 is 15 amino acids long. CDR1 is LNHDA and CDR2 is SQIVND in the germline V gene (reference sequence). V shed 0 bases and J shed 4 bases, with 12 bases lying between them.

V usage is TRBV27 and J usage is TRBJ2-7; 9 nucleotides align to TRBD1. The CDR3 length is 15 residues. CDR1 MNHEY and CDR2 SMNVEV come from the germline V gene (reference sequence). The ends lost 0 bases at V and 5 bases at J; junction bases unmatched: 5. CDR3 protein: CASSLSSGQGNEQYF. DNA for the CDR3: TGTGCCAGCAGTTTATCCTCGGGACAGGGCAACGAGCAGTACTTC.

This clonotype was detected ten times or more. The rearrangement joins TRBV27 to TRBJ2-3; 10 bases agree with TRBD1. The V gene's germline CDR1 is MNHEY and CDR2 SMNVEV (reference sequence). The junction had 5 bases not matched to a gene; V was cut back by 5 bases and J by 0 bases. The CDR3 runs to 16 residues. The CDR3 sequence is CASSPRQGASTDTQYF. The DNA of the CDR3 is TGTGCCAGCAGTCCGAGACAGGGGGCGAGCACAGATACGCAGTATTTT.

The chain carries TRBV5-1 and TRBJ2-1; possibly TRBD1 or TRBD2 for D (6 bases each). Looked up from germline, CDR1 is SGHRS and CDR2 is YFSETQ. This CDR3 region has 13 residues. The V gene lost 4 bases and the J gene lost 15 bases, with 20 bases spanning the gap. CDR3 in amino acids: CASSPGQSGVLFF. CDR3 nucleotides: TGCGCCAGCAGCCCCGGACAGTCGGGGGTTCTGTTCTTC.